Ten or more counts support the clone carrying this T cell receptor beta chain. This sample is drawn from a study of T-cell reconstitution after alpha-beta-depleted transplantation in children. Using unique molecular identifiers, the investigators prepared the TCRbeta library. TCRdb analysed the PCR reads with MiXCR anew, one entry per CDR3 protein. Among roughly 20,000 distinct CDR3 sequences listed, approximately 10% were seen once. CDR3 length: 14 amino acids. Trimming took 2 bases from V and 9 from J, leaving 15 bases between them. CDR1 SGHDT and CDR2 YYEEEE come from the germline V gene. The J gene is TRBJ2-1, the V gene TRBV5-6; tentatively, D is TRBD1 or TRBD2 (6 bases each). The receptor was derived from a human donor who donated a stem cell graft to a child with chronic granulomatous disease. The source material was PBMCs from the stem cell graft donor, sampled from the stem cell graft. CDR3 nucleotides: TGTGCCAGCAGCTTACGGGGGCTAGGGGGTGAGCAGTTCTTC. Translating gives CASSLRGLGGEQFF.